Following are 28 T cell receptor beta chains from one sample sequenced in a study of regulatory T cells in long-lasting Graves disease (dated by TCRdb to about 2021). Library preparation used multiplex PCR. Instrument used: Illumina HiSeq 4000. iRepertoire HTBI primers and Arm-PCR amplification of CDR3 regions were used to construct TCR beta libraries. TCRdb took the public reads, trimmed them with fastp at Q25, ran MiXCR for clone calling and kept in-frame beta chains. Here each entry gathers all rows of one CDR3 protein and keeps the most common genes and DNA. For this sample there are roughly 430,000 distinct CDR3 sequences; around 23% appear just once. 14% of the sample lies in the top ten. The sample's time point label, in plain terms: persistent/refractory GD, antithyroid drugs over 5 years with positive TRAb. For both TCR sequencing and RNA sequencing, RNA was extracted from PBMCs in TRIzol.

The sequenced sample was peripheral blood mononuclear cells (PBMCs), obtained when the disease was refractory, from a patient treated with antithyroid drugs. Every receptor here comes from a female donor with Graves disease.

This clonotype showed up many times. The chain carries TRBV28 and TRBJ1-5, with 8 bases identical to TRBD1. Germline trimming cut 6 bases from V and 3 bases from J; bases unmatched to any gene: 7. Germline loops: CDR1 MDHEN, CDR2 SYDVKM. The CDR3 extends over 15 amino acids. This CDR3 is CASSRGTGANQPQHF. The CDR3 DNA sequence: TGTGCCAGCAGCCGCGGGACAGGTGCCAATCAGCCCCAGCATTTT.

The chain recombines TRBV27 with TRBJ1-4; D possibly corresponds to TRBD1 (6 bases). The CDR3 runs to 16 residues. Trimming took off 5 bases at V and 7 bases at J, with 20 bases between the two ends. Germline values: CDR1 MNHEY, CDR2 SMNVEV (reference sequence). The CDR3 nucleotides read TGTGCCAGCAGTCCAGTCGCGGGGGGCTTATTTGAAAAACTGTTTTTT. Its translation is CASSPVAGGLFEKLFF.

This clonotype was picked up many times. J is TRBJ1-2 and V is TRBV2; tentative D call: TRBD1 (6 bases). Germline V gene data show CDR1 as SNHLY and CDR2 as FYNNEI. V lost 7 bases and J lost 6, with 15 bases in between. The CDR3 is 13 amino acids. CDR3 region: CASTTGGVNGYTF. The CDR3 bases are TGTGCCAGCACCACTGGGGGCGTTAATGGCTACACCTTC.

This clonotype was recorded at least ten times. The chain links TRBV20-1 to TRBJ2-5; D remains ambiguous. V shed 6 bases and J shed 1 base, with 15 bases lying between them. CDR3 length equals 14 residues. The germline CDR1 and CDR2 sequences are DFQATT and SNEGSKA (reference sequence). CDR3 DNA: TGCAGTGCACGGAGAGCCCTGTCCCAAGAGACCCAGTACTTC. The encoded protein is CSARRALSQETQYF.

This clonotype has at least ten counts. A read error is likely, as this CDR3 ends without the conserved phenylalanine or tryptophan. J is TRBJ1-6 and V is TRBV12-3 or TRBV12-4; D might be TRBD1 (5 bases). The CDR3 has 14 residues. CDR3: CASSSTEYSSPLHL. In nucleotides, the CDR3 is TGTGCCAGCAGCTCGACAGAGTATAGTTCACCCCTCCACCTT.

This clonotype was seen only a few times. This sequence joins TRBV6-2 or TRBV6-3 and TRBJ1-5; D is uncertain. Germline V lookup: CDR1 MNHEY, CDR2 SVGEGT. The CDR3 length is 14 residues. Trimming took 4 bases from V and 4 from J, leaving 11 bases between them. Here the CDR3 DNA reads TGTGCCAGCAGTTCAGCCCTAGGGAATCAGCCCCAGCATTTT. Protein sequence: CASSSALGNQPQHF.

This clonotype was counted ten times or more. The CDR3: CASSRDSLGYEQYF. The CDR3 nucleotides read TGTGCCAGCAGTAGAGACTCCCTGGGCTACGAGCAGTACTTC. The chain links TRBV7-8 to TRBJ2-7; D gene ambiguous. Trimming took 6 bases from V and 3 from J, leaving 15 bases between them. The CDR3 is 14 residues long. CDR1 and CDR2 from the germline V gene are SGHVS and FQNEAQ.

This clonotype was recorded many times. This chain joins TRBV28 and TRBJ2-7, with D unclear. CDR1 MDHEN and CDR2 SYDVKM come from the germline V gene. The germline V and J ends were trimmed by 3 bases and 3 bases, with 12 bases remaining between them. The CDR3 extends over 14 amino acids. The CDR3 coding sequence is TGTGCCAGCAGTTTTTCGCTCAGTAACTACGAGCAGTACTTC. This sequence encodes CASSFSLSNYEQYF.

Ten or more counts support this clonotype. J is TRBJ1-1 and V is TRBV2, with 7 positions matching TRBD1. Trimming removed 7 bases from V and 3 bases from J; junction bases left unmatched: 11. The CDR3 has 15 residues. The V gene's germline CDR1 is SNHLY and CDR2 FYNNEI. The CDR3 is CASIERGLEYTEAFF. The DNA of the CDR3 is TGTGCCAGCATTGAGAGGGGGCTTGAGTACACTGAAGCTTTCTTT.

This sequence joins TRBV5-1 and TRBJ1-4, with TRBD1 identical over 7 bases. This CDR3 has 14 amino acids. Germline V lookup: CDR1 SGHRS, CDR2 YFSETQ. With V trimmed by 3 bases and J by 4 bases, 3 bases remained unmatched. CDR3 sequence: CASSSPGGNEKLFF. Written as DNA, the CDR3 is TGCGCCAGCAGCTCCCCAGGGGGTAATGAAAAACTGTTTTTT.

There are a few counts of this clonotype. The gene calls are TRBV7-3 and TRBJ1-1; no clear D. Germline loops: CDR1 SGHTA, CDR2 FQGTGA. V was trimmed by 2 bases and J by 0 bases, leaving 19 bases between them. The CDR3 runs 18 residues. The CDR3 spells CASSLPHPGEGMNTEAFF. CDR3 bases: TGTGCCAGCAGCTTACCCCATCCCGGGGAGGGCATGAACACTGAAGCTTTCTTT.

The V gene is TRBV5-5, the J gene TRBJ2-7; D not certain. From germline, CDR1 is SGHKS and CDR2 YYEKEE (reference sequence). With 2 bases removed from V and 2 bases from J, the gap between germline ends came to 5 bases. CDR3 size: 12 residues. The CDR3 bases are TGTGCCAGCAGCTTTAGAGCCTACGAGCAGTACTTC. Translating it yields CASSFRAYEQYF.

The chain uses TRBV29-1 and TRBJ1-5, with D possibly matching TRBD1 (6 bases). The CDR3 totals 14 residues. Germline CDR1 reads SQVTM; CDR2 reads ANQGSEA. V was pared by 6 bases and J by 1 base, with 13 bases between. The CDR3 bases are TGCAGCGTCGGGGGGGGGCAGAGCAATCAGCCCCAGCATTTT. Amino acid sequence: CSVGGGQSNQPQHF.

The sample holds a few counts of this clonotype. This chain links TRBV6-1 with TRBJ2-2; the D is unclear. This CDR3 contains 16 residues. The V end lost 8 bases, the J end lost 3 bases, and 19 bases lay between the germline ends. Germline loops: CDR1 MNHNS, CDR2 SASEGT. DNA for the CDR3: TGTGCCAGCGCCATAAGGGATTATAAGGACACCGGGGAGCTGTTTTTT. Amino acids: CASAIRDYKDTGELFF.

On this clonotype: A clone one base away is much larger, so this may be a read error. A read error is likely, as this CDR3 ends without the conserved phenylalanine or tryptophan. The chain has TRBV7-2 and TRBJ2-5; tentatively, D is TRBD2 (6 bases). Between the trimmed V and J ends, which lost 5 bases and 1 base, there was a span of 17 bases. This CDR3 region has 16 residues. The V gene's germline CDR1 is SGHTA and CDR2 FQGNSA. The CDR3 protein is CASSPNGAGIQETQYL. The CDR3 DNA follows: TGTGCCAGCAGCCCTAACGGGGCGGGAATCCAAGAGACCCAGTACCTC.

This clonotype was observed many times. The chain joins TRBV6-2 or TRBV6-3 to TRBJ1-1; D not certain. Germline loops: CDR1 MNHEY, CDR2 SVGEGT. The V end was cut by 4 bases, the J end by 5 bases, with 17 bases between. CDR3 length equals 15 residues. CDR3 nucleotide sequence: TGTGCCAGCAGTTGCTTCCAGTCCGGTGTGACTGAAGCTTTCTTT. Amino acids: CASSCFQSGVTEAFF.

This clonotype was picked up many times. V usage is TRBV28 and J usage is TRBJ2-7; D gene unclear. The CDR3 contains 17 residues. Between the trimmed V and J ends, which lost 3 bases and 4 bases, there was a span of 22 bases. The germline V gene encodes CDR1 MDHEN and CDR2 SYDVKM. The CDR3: CASSFPSRARVQYEQYF. CDR3 bases: TGTGCCAGCAGTTTCCCCAGCCGGGCCCGAGTCCAATACGAGCAGTACTTC.

This clonotype appeared a few times. The chain employs TRBV5-8 and TRBJ1-4; a possible D gene is TRBD1 (5 bases). The CDR3 length is 15 residues. Germline V CDR1 and CDR2: SGHTS, YDEGEE. The V end was cut by 2 bases, the J end by 8 bases, with 16 bases between. As DNA, the CDR3 is TGTGCCAGCAGCTTCTCAGCAGGGTGGGACGAAAAACTGTTTTTT. Protein: CASSFSAGWDEKLFF.

This clonotype has just a few counts. This chain joins TRBV9 and TRBJ2-5; D is perhaps TRBD1 (6 bases). Trimming left V 4 bases short and J 5 bases short, with 15 bases between. The CDR3 contains 14 residues. Germline V CDR1 and CDR2: SGDLS, YYNGEE. CDR3 sequence: CASSPWGRQETQYF. In nucleotides, the CDR3 is TGTGCCAGCAGCCCGTGGGGGCGGCAGGAGACCCAGTACTTC.

This clonotype was detected once. The chain is built from TRBV19 and TRBJ2-5; perhaps TRBD1 as D (6 bases). There are 16 residues in the CDR3. Trimming took off 5 bases at V and 2 bases at J, with 18 bases between the two ends. The germline gives CDR1 LNHDA, CDR2 SQIVND (reference sequence). CDR3 loop: CASSPPHRQAQETQYF. The CDR3 DNA sequence: TGTGCCAGTAGTCCCCCCCATCGACAGGCTCAAGAGACCCAGTACTTC.

This clonotype was seen at least ten times. J is TRBJ2-5 and V is TRBV24-1; a possible D gene is TRBD1 (6 bases). The CDR3 covers 15 residues. The V end lost 7 bases, the J end lost 5 bases, and 19 bases lay between the germline ends. Per germline, CDR1 KGHDR and CDR2 SFDVKD. This CDR3 is CATSAPGTNRETQYF. The CDR3 DNA reads TGTGCCACCAGCGCACCCGGGACAAACCGCGAGACCCAGTACTTC.

Points on this clonotype: A much more abundant neighbour one base away suggests this may be a read error. V gene TRBV6-2 or TRBV6-3 combines with J gene TRBJ2-7; 7 nucleotides line up with TRBD2. This CDR3 is built from 16 residues. Per the germline V gene, CDR1 is MNHEY and CDR2 is SVGEGT. CDR3 DNA: TGTGCCAGCGGTTACTCCCTGCGGGAGCGAACTCGCGAGCAGTACTTC. Encoded protein: CASGYSLRERTREQYF.

This clonotype was found many times. The chain combines TRBV11-2 with TRBJ1-6; possible D gene TRBD1, 5 bases. Germline-derived CDR1 and CDR2 are SGHAT and FQNNGV. V was cut by 5 bases and J by 5 bases, with 10 bases left in between. This CDR3 has 14 residues. The CDR3 coding sequence is TGTGCCAGCAGCCCTCGGGGCAATAATTCACCCCTCCACTTT. This sequence encodes CASSPRGNNSPLHF.

This clonotype was found many times. V gene TRBV19 combines with J gene TRBJ2-5, with 7 bases lining up with TRBD1. This CDR3 has 13 residues. Losses at the gene ends were 4 bases for V and 3 bases for J; bases not matched to a gene: 2. The germline CDR1 and CDR2 sequences are LNHDA and SQIVND (reference sequence). The CDR3 here is CASSTDREETQYF. CDR3 sequence (DNA): TGTGCCAGTAGTACCGACAGGGAAGAGACCCAGTACTTC.

Regarding this clonotype: Just one base apart from a much larger clone, this may be a read error. V is TRBV6-5 and J is TRBJ2-2; D uncertain. In germline, CDR1 is MNHEY, CDR2 SVGAGI. V was trimmed by 2 bases and J by 4 bases, leaving 5 bases between them. This CDR3 is 13 amino acids long. CDR3 bases: TGTGCCAGCAGTTACGTAGGCACCGGGGAGCTGTTTTTT. Translated: CASSYVGTGELFF.

This clonotype occurred a few times. The chain has TRBV7-2 and TRBJ2-7; D gene unclear. Trimming left V 5 bases short and J 2 bases short, with 10 bases between. CDR1 is SGHTA and CDR2 is FQGNSA in the germline V gene. CDR3 length: 13 amino acids. The CDR3 region is CASSLNPTYEQYF. In DNA, the CDR3 is TGTGCCAGCAGCCTCAACCCGACCTACGAGCAGTACTTC.

This clonotype was counted many times. The chain uses TRBV2 and TRBJ1-2; D possibly corresponds to TRBD1 (6 bases). The CDR3 is 16 residues long. In germline, CDR1 is SNHLY, CDR2 FYNNEI. V shed 3 bases and J shed 1 base, with 15 bases lying between them. The CDR3 protein is CASSDRAAGDNYGYTF. As DNA, the CDR3 is TGTGCCAGCAGTGACCGGGCGGCAGGGGATAACTATGGCTACACCTTC. The complete variable domain, with remaining parts taken from reference TRBV2 and TRBJ1-2, reads EPEVTQTPSHQVTQMGQEVILRCVPISNHLYFYWYRQILGQKVEFLVSFYNNEISEKSEIFDDQFSVERPDGSNFTLKIRSTKLEDSAMYFCASSDRAAGDNYGYTFGSGTRLTVV.

This chain links TRBV7-2 with TRBJ2-5; D is unclear. Looked up from germline, CDR1 is SGHTA and CDR2 is FQGNSA. Deletions cut 2 bases from V and 1 base from J, with 11 bases between. The CDR3 sequence is 15 residues long. Written as DNA, the CDR3 is TGTGCCAGCAGCTTATACGCCTTACCCCAAGAGACCCAGTACTTC. Translation gives CASSLYALPQETQYF.